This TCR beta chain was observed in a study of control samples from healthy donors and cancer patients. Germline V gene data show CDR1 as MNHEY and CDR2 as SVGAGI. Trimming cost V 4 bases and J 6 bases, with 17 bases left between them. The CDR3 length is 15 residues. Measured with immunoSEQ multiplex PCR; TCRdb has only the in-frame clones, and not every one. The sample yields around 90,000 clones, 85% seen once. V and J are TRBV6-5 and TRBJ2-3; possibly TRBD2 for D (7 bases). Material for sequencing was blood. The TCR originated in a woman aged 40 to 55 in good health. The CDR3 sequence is CASSFGGGRVDTQYF. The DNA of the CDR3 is TGTGCCAGCAGTTTCGGCGGGGGCAGGGTGGATACGCAGTATTTT.